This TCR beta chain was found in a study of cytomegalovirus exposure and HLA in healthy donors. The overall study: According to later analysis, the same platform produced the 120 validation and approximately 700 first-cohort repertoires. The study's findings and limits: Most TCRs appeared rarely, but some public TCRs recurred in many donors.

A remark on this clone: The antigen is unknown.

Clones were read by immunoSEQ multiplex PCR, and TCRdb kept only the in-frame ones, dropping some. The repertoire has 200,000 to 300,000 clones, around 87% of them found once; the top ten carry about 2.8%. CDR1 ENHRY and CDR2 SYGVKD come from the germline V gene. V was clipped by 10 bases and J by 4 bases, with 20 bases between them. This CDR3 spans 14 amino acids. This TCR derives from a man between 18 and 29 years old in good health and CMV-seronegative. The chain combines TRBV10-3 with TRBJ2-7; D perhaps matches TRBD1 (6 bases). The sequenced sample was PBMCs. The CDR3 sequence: CATPPDRGKYEQYF. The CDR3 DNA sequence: TGTGCCACACCCCCGGACAGAGGAAAGTACGAGCAGTACTTC.